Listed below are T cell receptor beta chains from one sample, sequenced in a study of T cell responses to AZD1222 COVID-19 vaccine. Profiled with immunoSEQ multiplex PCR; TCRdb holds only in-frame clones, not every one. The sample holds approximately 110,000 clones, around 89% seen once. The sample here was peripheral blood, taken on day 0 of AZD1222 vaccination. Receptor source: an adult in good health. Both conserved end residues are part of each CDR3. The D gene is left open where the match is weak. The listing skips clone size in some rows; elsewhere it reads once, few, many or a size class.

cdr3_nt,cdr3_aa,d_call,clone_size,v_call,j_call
TGTGCCAGTAGTCGGACAGTGAACACTGAAGCTTTCTTT,CASSRTVNTEAFF,NA,NA,TRBV19,TRBJ1-1
TGTGCCAGCAGCCCAGACAGGTCAGAGACCCAGTACTTC,CASSPDRSETQYF,NA,NA,TRBV11-2,TRBJ2-5
TGTGCCTGGAGCCCAGTGCGGAAAAACTATGGCTACACCTTC,CAWSPVRKNYGYTF,NA,NA,TRBV30,TRBJ1-2
TGTGCCAGCTCACGAGGACAGACCTACGAGCAGTACTTC,CASSRGQTYEQYF,NA,NA,TRBV18,TRBJ2-7
TGTGCCAGCAGTGGACAGGGCGCAACTAATGAAAAACTGTTTTTT,CASSGQGATNEKLFF,TRBD1,NA,TRBV2,TRBJ1-4
TGTGCCAGCAGCAGAACCTTGACCGGGGAGCTGTTTTTT,CASSRTLTGELFF,NA,NA,TRBV7-3,TRBJ2-2
TGTGCCAGCAGGGATGGACAGACCAGCAATCAGCCCCAGCATTTT,CASRDGQTSNQPQHF,NA,NA,TRBV6-5,TRBJ1-5
TGTGCCAGCAGCGAAACCCAAAGGGGTCTAGGAAACACCATATATTTT,CASSETQRGLGNTIYF,NA,NA,TRBV11-2,TRBJ1-3
TGTGCCAGCAGAGACGTGGGGTTCAACACTGAAGCTTTCTTT,CASRDVGFNTEAFF,NA,NA,TRBV25-1,TRBJ1-1
TGTGCCAGTAGTATCGGGCGCTCCTACGAGCAGTACTTC,CASSIGRSYEQYF,NA,NA,TRBV19,TRBJ2-7
TGTGCCAGCAGCCCCTGGTGGGTACCTGGAAACACCATATATTTT,CASSPWWVPGNTIYF,NA,NA,TRBV7-2,TRBJ1-3
TGTGCCAGCAGCTTAGGGACAGGGGTTTATCAGCCCCAGCATTTT,CASSLGTGVYQPQHF,TRBD1,NA,TRBV7-9,TRBJ1-5
TGTGCCAGCAGCACTCGACAGGATCCTTGGAATGAGCAGTTCTTC,CASSTRQDPWNEQFF,NA,once,TRBV3-1/TRBV3-2,TRBJ2-1
TGTGCCAGCAGCGACCATCGGGACGGGAATGAAAAACTGTTTTTT,CASSDHRDGNEKLFF,NA,NA,TRBV6-5,TRBJ1-4
TGTGCCAGCAGCTTGACCGGGGAGCAGTACTTC,CASSLTGEQYF,NA,few,TRBV5-4,TRBJ2-7
TGTGCCAGCATGCGGGGCGGGAGCAGCTCTGGAAACACCATATATTTT,CASMRGGSSSGNTIYF,NA,NA,TRBV28,TRBJ1-3
TGTGCCAGCCGGAGGGAGGGATGGGGGAACACTGAAGCTTTCTTT,CASRREGWGNTEAFF,NA,NA,TRBV19,TRBJ1-1
TGCAGCGCCCGAGGGGGGGGTTACACTGAAGCTTTCTTT,CSARGGGYTEAFF,NA,NA,TRBV29-1,TRBJ1-1
TGTGCCAGCAGCCCAACAGCCTACGAGCAGTACTTC,CASSPTAYEQYF,NA,NA,TRBV7-9,TRBJ2-7
TGTGCCAGCAGTTTAATAAGGACCCAGTACTTC,CASSLIRTQYF,NA,NA,TRBV12-3/TRBV12-4,TRBJ2-5
TGTGCCAGCAGTTACTTTGACAGGCCGGGCTATGGCTACACCTTC,CASSYFDRPGYGYTF,NA,NA,TRBV6-5,TRBJ1-2
TGTGCCAGCAGCCAAGGCGCAACTAATGAAAAACTGTTTTTT,CASSQGATNEKLFF,NA,NA,TRBV6-6,TRBJ1-4
TGCGCCAGCAGCCAAGATACGCCCTACGAGCAGTACTTC,CASSQDTPYEQYF,NA,NA,TRBV4-3,TRBJ2-7
TGTGCCAGCAGTTTAGGTCCGGCAGCCTATGGCTACACCTTC,CASSLGPAAYGYTF,NA,NA,TRBV28,TRBJ1-2
TGTGCCAGCAGCTTGTCCAGGGGGCATACCGGGGAGCTGTTTTTT,CASSLSRGHTGELFF,TRBD1,once,TRBV5-8,TRBJ2-2
TGCGCCAGCAGCCCCAACGAGAGGCTGGGGTATGGCTACACCTTC,CASSPNERLGYGYTF,NA,NA,TRBV4-1,TRBJ1-2
TGTGCCAGCACCGACAGGGTATACAGTGAAGCTTTCTTT,CASTDRVYSEAFF,TRBD1,NA,TRBV12-3/TRBV12-4,TRBJ1-1
TGTGCCAGCAGTGAAGGTTATCGGGGGACAGTCGTCTCTGGGGCCAACGTCCTGACTTTC,CASSEGYRGTVVSGANVLTF,NA,NA,TRBV6-1,TRBJ2-6